These 6 T cell receptor beta chains share one sample of origin, sequenced in a study of vaccination and CD4 T cells after COVID-19. Sequenced with the Oncomine TCR Beta short-read assay was DNA taken from cultured CD4+ T cells. TCRdb processed the PCR reads anew with MiXCR; each CDR3 protein has one entry. This repertoire shows just over 20,000 distinct CDR3 sequences, under 75% found once; its top ten account for around 8.1%. Their cognate antigens are unknown. Treatment defined: roughly 10-day PBMC culture with coronavirus spike peptide pools or control peptides (ViraFEST assay). The source material was CD4+ T cells from blood, cultured in vitro. The receptor source for this set is a human donor who had recovered from COVID-19.

The chain recombines TRBV7-2 with TRBJ1-5; D call uncertain. Germline V gene data show CDR1 as SGHTA and CDR2 as FQGNSA. This CDR3 spans 14 amino acids. Trimming shortened V by 1 base and J by 7 bases, and 11 bases separated the two germline ends. The CDR3 spells CASSLGIGGQPQHF. The CDR3 bases are TGTGCCAGCAGCTTAGGGATCGGCGGGCAGCCCCAGCATTTT. The full variable domain, rest sourced from reference TRBV7-2 and TRBJ1-5, is GAGVSQSPSNKVTEKGKDVELRCDPISGHTALYWYRQSLGQGLEFLIYFQGNSAPDKSGLPSDRFSAERTGGSVSTLTIQRTQQEDSAVYLCASSLGIGGQPQHFGDGTRLSIL.

This clonotype was seen more than once but under ten times. The chain uses TRBV6-1 and TRBJ1-2; TRBD1 is a possible D gene (5 bases). Trimming pared 5 bases from V and 2 bases from J, leaving 12 bases between. The CDR3 has 14 amino acids. Germline CDR1 is MNHNS and CDR2 is SASEGT. CDR3 sequence: CASSPDWGNYGYTF. CDR3 nucleotides: TGTGCCAGCAGTCCCGATTGGGGGAACTATGGCTACACCTTC.

Only a few counts were recorded for this clonotype. The DNA for the CDR3 is TGTGCCAGCGTATCCAGGGGGATGAACACTGAAGCTTTCTTT. Translated: CASVSRGMNTEAFF. The chain links TRBV12-3 or TRBV12-4 to TRBJ1-1; 7 nucleotides match TRBD1. After removal of 8 bases from V and 0 bases from J, the junction contained 6 bases not matched to a gene. This CDR3 region has 14 residues.

The table lists this clonotype with a count of one. This chain joins TRBV6-2 or TRBV6-3 and TRBJ1-1, with D uncertain. CDR3 length equals 14 residues. Deletions cut 5 bases from V and 4 bases from J, with 14 bases between. CDR1 is MNHEY and CDR2 is SVGEGT in the germline V gene. The CDR3 DNA sequence: TGTGCCAGCAGTCTCGGCGGGGTCACCACTGAAGCTTTCTTT. Its protein product is CASSLGGVTTEAFF.

This clonotype has just one count. The chain couples TRBV28 to TRBJ2-1; 8 nucleotides agree with TRBD2. The germline V gene has CDR1 MDHEN and CDR2 SYDVKM. The CDR3 has 17 amino acids. V shed 4 bases, J shed 1 base, and the junction held 9 bases outside the gene matches. The CDR3 spells CASSSPVVAGSYNEQFF. The DNA for the CDR3 is TGTGCCAGCAGTTCCCCTGTAGTAGCGGGATCCTACAATGAGCAGTTCTTC. Filled out from reference TRBV28 and TRBJ2-1, the complete variable domain reads DVKVTQSSRYLVKRTGEKVFLECVQDMDHENMFWYRQDPGLGLRLIYFSYDVKMKEKGDIPEGYSVSREKKERFSLILESASTNQTSMYLCASSSPVVAGSYNEQFFGPGTRLTVL.

V is TRBV12-3 or TRBV12-4 and J is TRBJ1-6; TRBD1 aligns across 8 bases. This CDR3 has 14 residues. Losses at the gene ends were 6 bases for V and 9 bases for J; bases not matched to a gene: 7. The CDR3 DNA is TGTGCCAGCAGCCCGGACAGGGCGAGTTCACCCCTCCACTTT. This translates into CASSPDRASSPLHF.